The present TCR beta chain was sequenced within a study of T cells expressing NK-cell markers. In the study overall: Sequencing of TCR beta repertoires drew on sorted CD3+CD56+NKG2C+, CD3+CD56+NKG2C- and CD3+CD56-NKG2C+ T cells.

The CDR3 totals 15 residues. Concerning this clonotype itself: Its antigen is still unknown.

TCRdb re-called the 5' RACE reads, yielding one record per CDR3 amino acid sequence without DNA. In all, the sample yields just under 150,000 distinct CDR3 sequences. Study observations and caveats: Expanded NKG2C+ T cell clones were not confirmed as HCMV-specific. In a few donors, dominant clonotypes made up about 28.3-65% of CD3+CD56-NKG2C+ cells.

This TCR derives from a man between 18 and 35 years old in good health. Sequencing was done on a sample of blood T cells: a sorted CD56 or NKG2C T cell subset, CD4+ or CD8+ T cells, or bulk PBMC T cells (not recorded which). This rearrangement joins TRBV12-3 or TRBV12-4 to TRBJ2-1; TCRdb reports TRBD2, a call that lacks DNA to check it against. CDR3: CASSQTSGGWNEQFF.